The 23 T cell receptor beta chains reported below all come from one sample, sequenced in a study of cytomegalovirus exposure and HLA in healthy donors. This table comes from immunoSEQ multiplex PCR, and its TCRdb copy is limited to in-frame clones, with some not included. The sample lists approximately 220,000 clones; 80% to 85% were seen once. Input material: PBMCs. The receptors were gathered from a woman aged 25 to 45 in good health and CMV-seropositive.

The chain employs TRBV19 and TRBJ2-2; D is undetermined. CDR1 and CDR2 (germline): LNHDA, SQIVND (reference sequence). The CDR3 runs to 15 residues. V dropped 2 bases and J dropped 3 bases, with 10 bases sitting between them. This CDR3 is CASSISGRYTGELFF. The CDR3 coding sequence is TGTGCCAGTAGTATATCCGGAAGATACACCGGGGAGCTGTTTTTT.

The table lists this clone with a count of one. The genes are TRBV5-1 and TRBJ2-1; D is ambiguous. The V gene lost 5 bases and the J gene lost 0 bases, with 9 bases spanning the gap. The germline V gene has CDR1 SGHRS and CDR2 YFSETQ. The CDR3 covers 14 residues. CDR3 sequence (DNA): TGCGCCAGCAGGGCGGAAAGCTCCTACAATGAGCAGTTCTTC. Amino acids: CASRAESSYNEQFF.

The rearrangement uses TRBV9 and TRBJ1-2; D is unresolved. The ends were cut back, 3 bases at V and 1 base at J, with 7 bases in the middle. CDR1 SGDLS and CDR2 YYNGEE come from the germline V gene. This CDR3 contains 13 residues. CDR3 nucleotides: TGTGCCAGCAGCGCCAGCAATAACTATGGCTACACCTTC. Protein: CASSASNNYGYTF.

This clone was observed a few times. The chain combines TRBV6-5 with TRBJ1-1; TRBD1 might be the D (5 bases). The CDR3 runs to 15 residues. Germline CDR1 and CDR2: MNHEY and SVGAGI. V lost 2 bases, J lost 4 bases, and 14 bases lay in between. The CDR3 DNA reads TGTGCCAGCAGTTACCGGACAAAGGGCAGCACTGAAGCTTTCTTT. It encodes CASSYRTKGSTEAFF.

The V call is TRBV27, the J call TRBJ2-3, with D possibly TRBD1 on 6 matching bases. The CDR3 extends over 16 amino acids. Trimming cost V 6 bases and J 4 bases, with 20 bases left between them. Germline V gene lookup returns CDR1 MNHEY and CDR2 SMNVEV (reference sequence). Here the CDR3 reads CASSPVGQGRADTQYF. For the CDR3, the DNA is TGTGCCAGCAGCCCGGTTGGCCAGGGGAGAGCAGATACGCAGTATTTT.

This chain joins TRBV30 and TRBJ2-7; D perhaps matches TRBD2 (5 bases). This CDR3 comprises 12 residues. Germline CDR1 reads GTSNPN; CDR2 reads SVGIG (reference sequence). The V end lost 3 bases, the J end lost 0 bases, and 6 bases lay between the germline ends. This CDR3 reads CAWRGSSYEQYF. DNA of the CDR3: TGTGCCTGGAGAGGGAGCTCCTACGAGCAGTACTTC. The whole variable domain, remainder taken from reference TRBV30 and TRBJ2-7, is SQTIHQWPATLVQPVGSPLSLECTVEGTSNPNLYWYRQAAGRGLQLLFYSVGIGQISSEVPQNLSASRPQDRQFILSSKKLLLSDSGFYLCAWRGSSYEQYFGPGTRLTVT.

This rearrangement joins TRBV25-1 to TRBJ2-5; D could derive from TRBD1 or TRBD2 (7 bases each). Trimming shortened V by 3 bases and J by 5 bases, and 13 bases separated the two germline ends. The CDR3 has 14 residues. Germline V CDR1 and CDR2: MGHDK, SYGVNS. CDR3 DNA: TGTGCCAGCAGTGACCCCAGGGGGGGGGAGACCCAGTACTTC. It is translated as CASSDPRGGETQYF.

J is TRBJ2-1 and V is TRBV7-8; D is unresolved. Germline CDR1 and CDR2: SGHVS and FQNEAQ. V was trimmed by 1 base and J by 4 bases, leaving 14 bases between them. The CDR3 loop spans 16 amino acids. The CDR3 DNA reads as TGTGCCAGCAGCTTAGAGGCGTGGAGTCAGTACAATGAGCAGTTCTTC. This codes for CASSLEAWSQYNEQFF. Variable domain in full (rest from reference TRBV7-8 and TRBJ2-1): GAGVSQSPRYKVAKRGQDVALRCDPISGHVSLFWYQQALGQGPEFLTYFQNEAQLDKSGLPSDRFFAERPEGSVSTLKIQRTQQEDSAVYLCASSLEAWSQYNEQFFGPGTRLTVL.

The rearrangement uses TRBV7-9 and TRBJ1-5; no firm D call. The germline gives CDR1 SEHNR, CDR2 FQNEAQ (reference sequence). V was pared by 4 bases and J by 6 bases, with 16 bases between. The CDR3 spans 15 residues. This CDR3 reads CASSSGGVSGQPQHF. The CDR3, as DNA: TGTGCCAGCAGCTCCGGCGGCGTTTCAGGTCAGCCCCAGCATTTT.

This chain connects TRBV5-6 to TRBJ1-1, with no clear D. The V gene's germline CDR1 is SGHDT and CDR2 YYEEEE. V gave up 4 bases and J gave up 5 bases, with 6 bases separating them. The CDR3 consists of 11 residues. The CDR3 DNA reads TGTGCCAGCAGCCTTAAGACTGAAGCTTTCTTT. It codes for CASSLKTEAFF.

The DNA of the CDR3 is TGTGCCAGCAGCGTGGACAGGGGAATTGGTGGCTACACCTTC. Translated, it gives CASSVDRGIGGYTF. The chain links TRBV9 to TRBJ1-2, with 9 bases matching TRBD1. Germline-derived CDR1 and CDR2 are SGDLS and YYNGEE. The junction had 6 bases not matched to a gene; V was cut back by 2 bases and J by 7 bases. The CDR3 has 14 amino acids.

In DNA, the CDR3 is TGTGCCATCAGTAGCCTAGCGGGAGGCCGGGAACCGTTCTTC. This sequence encodes CAISSLAGGREPFF. The chain is built from TRBV10-3 and TRBJ2-1; the match to TRBD2 covers 11 bases. The CDR3 is 14 residues long. The J segment lost 15 bases and the V segment lost 5 bases, leaving 12 bases of the junction unmatched. The V gene's germline CDR1 is ENHRY and CDR2 SYGVKD.

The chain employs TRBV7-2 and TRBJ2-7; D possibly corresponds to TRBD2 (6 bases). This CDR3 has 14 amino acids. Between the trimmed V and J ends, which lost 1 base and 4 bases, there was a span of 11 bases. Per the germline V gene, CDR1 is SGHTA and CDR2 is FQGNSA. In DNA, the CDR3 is TGTGCCAGCAGCTTAGGGGGGACTGCATACGAGCAGTACTTC. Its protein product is CASSLGGTAYEQYF.

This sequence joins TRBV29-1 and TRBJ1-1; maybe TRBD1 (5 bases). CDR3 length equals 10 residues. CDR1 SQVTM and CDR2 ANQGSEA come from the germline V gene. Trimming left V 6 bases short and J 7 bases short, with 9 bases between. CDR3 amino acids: CSVQGYEAFF. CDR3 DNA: TGCAGCGTCCAGGGATATGAAGCTTTCTTT.

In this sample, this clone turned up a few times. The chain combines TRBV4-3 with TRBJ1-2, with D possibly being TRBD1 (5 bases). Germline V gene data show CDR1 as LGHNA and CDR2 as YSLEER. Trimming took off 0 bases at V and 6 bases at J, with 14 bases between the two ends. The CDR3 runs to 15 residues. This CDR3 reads CASSQDLHRSNGYTF. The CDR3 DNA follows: TGCGCCAGCAGCCAAGATTTGCACAGGTCTAATGGCTACACCTTC.

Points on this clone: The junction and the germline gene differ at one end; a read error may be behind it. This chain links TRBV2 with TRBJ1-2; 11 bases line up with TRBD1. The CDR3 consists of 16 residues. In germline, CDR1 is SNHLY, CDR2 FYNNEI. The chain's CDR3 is CASREGDRGGAYGYTF. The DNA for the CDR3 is TGTGCCAGCAGAGAAGGGGACAGGGGGGGAGCCTATGGCTACACCTTC.

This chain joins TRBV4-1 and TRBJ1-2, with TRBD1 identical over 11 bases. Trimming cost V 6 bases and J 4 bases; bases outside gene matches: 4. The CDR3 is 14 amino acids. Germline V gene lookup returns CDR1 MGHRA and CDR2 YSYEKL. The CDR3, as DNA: TGCGCCAGCAGGGACAGGGGGCGAACCTATGGCTACACCTTC. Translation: CASRDRGRTYGYTF.

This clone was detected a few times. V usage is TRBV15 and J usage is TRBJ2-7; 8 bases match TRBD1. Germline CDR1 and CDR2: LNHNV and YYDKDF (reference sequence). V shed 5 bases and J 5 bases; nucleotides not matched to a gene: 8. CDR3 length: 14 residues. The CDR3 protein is CATSLQGTGDEQYF. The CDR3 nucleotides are TGTGCCACCAGCCTCCAAGGGACAGGTGACGAGCAGTACTTC.

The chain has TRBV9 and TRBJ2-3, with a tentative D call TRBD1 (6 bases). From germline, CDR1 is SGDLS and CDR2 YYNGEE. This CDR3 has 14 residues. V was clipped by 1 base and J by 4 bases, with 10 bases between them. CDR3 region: CASSVFRGSDTQYF. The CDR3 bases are TGTGCCAGCAGCGTATTCAGGGGCTCAGATACGCAGTATTTT.

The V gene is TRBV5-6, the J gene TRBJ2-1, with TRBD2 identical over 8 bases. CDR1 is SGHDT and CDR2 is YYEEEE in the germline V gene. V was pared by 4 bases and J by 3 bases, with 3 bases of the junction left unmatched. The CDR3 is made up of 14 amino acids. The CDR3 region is CASSASGFYNEQFF. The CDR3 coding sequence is TGTGCCAGCAGCGCTAGCGGGTTCTACAATGAGCAGTTCTTC.

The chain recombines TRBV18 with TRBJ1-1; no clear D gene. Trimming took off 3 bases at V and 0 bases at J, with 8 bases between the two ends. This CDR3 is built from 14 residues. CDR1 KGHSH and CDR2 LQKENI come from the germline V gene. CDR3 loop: CASSPSHLNTEAFF. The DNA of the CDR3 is TGTGCCAGCTCACCGTCTCATTTGAACACTGAAGCTTTCTTT.

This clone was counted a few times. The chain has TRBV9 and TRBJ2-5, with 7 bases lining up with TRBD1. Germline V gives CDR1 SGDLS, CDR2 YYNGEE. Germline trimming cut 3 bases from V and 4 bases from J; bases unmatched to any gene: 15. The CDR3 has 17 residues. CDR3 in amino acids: CASSAHRDRVRGETQYF. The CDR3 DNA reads TGTGCCAGCAGCGCCCACCGCGACAGGGTTAGGGGAGAGACCCAGTACTTC.

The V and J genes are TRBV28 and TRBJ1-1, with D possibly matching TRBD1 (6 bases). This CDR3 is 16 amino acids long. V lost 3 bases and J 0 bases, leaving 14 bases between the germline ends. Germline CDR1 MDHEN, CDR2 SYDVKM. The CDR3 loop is CASSFGYRDLNTEAFF. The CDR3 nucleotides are TGTGCCAGCAGTTTCGGATACAGGGATTTGAACACTGAAGCTTTCTTT.